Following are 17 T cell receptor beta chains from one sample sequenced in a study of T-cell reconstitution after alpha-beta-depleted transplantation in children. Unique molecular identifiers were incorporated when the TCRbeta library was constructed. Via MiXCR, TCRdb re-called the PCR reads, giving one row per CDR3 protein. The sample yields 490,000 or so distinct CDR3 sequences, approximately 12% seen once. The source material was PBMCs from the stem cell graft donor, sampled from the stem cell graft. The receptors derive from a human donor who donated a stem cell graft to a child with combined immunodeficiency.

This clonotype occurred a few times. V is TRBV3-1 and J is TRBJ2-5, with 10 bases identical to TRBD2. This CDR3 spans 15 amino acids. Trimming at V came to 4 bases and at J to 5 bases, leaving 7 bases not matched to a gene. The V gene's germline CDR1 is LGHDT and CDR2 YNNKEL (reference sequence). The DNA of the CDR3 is TGTGCCAGCAGCCGCTCAGCGGGGGGGCAGGAGACCCAGTACTTC. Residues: CASSRSAGGQETQYF.

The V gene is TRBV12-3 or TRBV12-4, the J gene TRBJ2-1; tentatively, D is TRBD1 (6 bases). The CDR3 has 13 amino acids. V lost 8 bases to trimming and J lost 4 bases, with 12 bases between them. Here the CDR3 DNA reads TGTGCCAGCGGCCAGGGGAGATACAATGAGCAGTTCTTC. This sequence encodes CASGQGRYNEQFF.

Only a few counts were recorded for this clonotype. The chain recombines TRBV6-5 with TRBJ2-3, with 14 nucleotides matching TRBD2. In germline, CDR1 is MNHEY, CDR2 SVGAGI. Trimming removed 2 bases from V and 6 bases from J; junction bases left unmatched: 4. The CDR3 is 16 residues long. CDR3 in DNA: TGTGCCAGCAGTTACAGGTGGACTAGCGGGAGGGATACGCAGTATTTT. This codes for CASSYRWTSGRDTQYF.

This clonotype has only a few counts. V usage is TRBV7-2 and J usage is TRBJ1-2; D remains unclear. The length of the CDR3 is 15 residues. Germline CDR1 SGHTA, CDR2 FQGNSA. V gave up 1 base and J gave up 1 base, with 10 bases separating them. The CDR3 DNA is TGTGCCAGCAGCTTAGAGTTTGGCATTAACTATGGCTACACCTTC. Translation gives CASSLEFGINYGYTF.

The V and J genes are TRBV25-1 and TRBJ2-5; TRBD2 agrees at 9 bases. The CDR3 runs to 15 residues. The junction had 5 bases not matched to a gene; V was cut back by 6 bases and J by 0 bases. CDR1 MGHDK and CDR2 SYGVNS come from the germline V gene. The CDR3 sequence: CASSRLAVYQETQYF. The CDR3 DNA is TGTGCCAGCAGCAGACTAGCGGTGTACCAAGAGACCCAGTACTTC.

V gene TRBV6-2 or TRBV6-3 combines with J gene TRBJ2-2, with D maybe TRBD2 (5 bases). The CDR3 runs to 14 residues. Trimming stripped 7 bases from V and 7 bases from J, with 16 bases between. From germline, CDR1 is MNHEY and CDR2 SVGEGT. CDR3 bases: TGTGCCAGCAACCCGGACTCTCTAGTCGGGGAGCTGTTTTTT. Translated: CASNPDSLVGELFF.

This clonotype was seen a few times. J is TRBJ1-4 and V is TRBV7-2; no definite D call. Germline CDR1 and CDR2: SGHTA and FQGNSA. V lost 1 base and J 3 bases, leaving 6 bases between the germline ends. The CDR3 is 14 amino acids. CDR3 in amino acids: CASSLVQANEKLFF. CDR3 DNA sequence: TGTGCCAGCAGCTTAGTGCAGGCTAATGAAAAACTGTTTTTT.

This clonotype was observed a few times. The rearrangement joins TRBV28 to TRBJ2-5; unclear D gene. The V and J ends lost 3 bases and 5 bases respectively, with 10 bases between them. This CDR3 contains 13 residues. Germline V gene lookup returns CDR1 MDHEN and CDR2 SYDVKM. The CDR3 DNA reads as TGTGCCAGCAGTTTGATAGGGTGGGAGACCCAGTACTTC. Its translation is CASSLIGWETQYF.

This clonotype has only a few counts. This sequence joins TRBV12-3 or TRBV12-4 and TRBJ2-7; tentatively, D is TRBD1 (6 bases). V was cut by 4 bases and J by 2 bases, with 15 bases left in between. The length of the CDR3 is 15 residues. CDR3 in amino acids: CASSWGAGATYEQYF. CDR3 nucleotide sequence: TGTGCCAGCAGTTGGGGCGCAGGGGCCACCTACGAGCAGTACTTC.

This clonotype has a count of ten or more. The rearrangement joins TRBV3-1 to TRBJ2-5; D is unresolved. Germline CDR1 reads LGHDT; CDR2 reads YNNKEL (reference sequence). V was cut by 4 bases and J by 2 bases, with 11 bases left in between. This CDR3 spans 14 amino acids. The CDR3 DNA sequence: TGTGCCAGCAGCCTGGCGTCTACACAAGAGACCCAGTACTTC. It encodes CASSLASTQETQYF.

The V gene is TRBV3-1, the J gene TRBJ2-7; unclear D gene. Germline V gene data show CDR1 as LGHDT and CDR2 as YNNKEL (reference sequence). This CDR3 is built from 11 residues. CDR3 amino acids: CAAGPTYEQYF. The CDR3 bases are TGTGCAGCCGGACCTACCTACGAGCAGTACTTC.

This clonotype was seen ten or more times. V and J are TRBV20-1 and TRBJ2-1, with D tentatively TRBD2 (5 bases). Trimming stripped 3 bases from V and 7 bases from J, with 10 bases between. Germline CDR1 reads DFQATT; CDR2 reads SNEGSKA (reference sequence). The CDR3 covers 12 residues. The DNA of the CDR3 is TGCAGTGCTAGGGTGAGGGAAAATGAGCAGTTCTTC. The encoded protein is CSARVRENEQFF.

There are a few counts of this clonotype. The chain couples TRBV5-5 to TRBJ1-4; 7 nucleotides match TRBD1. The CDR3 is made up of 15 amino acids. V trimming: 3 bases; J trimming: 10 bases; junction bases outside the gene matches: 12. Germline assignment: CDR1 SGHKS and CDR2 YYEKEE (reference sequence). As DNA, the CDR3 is TGTGCCAGCAGCTCCCCCGGGACAGTCTTGCGAAAACTGTTTTTT. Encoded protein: CASSSPGTVLRKLFF.

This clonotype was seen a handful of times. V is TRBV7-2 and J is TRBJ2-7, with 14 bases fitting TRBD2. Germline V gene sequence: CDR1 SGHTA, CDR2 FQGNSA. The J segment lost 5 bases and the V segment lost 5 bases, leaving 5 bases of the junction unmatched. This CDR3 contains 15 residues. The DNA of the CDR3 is TGTGCCAGCAGCCCGGGACTAGCGGGAGCGAACGAGCAGTACTTC. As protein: CASSPGLAGANEQYF.

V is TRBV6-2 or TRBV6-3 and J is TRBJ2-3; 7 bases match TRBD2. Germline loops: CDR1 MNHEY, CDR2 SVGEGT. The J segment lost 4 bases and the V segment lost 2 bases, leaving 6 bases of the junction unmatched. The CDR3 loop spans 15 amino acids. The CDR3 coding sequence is TGTGCCAGCAGTTACGGTGGGGGGGTTGCAGATACGCAGTATTTT. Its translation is CASSYGGGVADTQYF.

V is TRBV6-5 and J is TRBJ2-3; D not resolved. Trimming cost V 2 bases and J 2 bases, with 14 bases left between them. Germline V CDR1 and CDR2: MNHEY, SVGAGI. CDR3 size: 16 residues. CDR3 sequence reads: CASSYGPHHSTDTQYF. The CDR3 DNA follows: TGTGCCAGCAGTTACGGGCCCCACCATTCCACAGATACGCAGTATTTT.

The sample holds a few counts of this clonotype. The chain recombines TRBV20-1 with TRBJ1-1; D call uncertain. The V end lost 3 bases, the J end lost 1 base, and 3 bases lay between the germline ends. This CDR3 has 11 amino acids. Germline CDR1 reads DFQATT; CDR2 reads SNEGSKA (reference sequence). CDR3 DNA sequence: TGCAGTGCTAGGAAGAACACTGAAGCTTTCTTT. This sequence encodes CSARKNTEAFF.